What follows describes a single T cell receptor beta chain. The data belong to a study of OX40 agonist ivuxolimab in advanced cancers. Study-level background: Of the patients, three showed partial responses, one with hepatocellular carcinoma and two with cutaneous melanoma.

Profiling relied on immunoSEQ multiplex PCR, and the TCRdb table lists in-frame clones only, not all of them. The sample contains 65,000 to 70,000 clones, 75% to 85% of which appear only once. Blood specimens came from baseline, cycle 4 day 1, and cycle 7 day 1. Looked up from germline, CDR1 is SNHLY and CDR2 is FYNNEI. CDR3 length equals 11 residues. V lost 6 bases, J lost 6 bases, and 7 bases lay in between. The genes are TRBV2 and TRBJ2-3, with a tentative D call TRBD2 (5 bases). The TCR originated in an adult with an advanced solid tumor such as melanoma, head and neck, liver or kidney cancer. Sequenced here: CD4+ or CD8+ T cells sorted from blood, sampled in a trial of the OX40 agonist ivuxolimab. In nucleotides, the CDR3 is TGTGCCAGCAGGCGAGGGGATACGCAGTATTTT. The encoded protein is CASRRGDTQYF.